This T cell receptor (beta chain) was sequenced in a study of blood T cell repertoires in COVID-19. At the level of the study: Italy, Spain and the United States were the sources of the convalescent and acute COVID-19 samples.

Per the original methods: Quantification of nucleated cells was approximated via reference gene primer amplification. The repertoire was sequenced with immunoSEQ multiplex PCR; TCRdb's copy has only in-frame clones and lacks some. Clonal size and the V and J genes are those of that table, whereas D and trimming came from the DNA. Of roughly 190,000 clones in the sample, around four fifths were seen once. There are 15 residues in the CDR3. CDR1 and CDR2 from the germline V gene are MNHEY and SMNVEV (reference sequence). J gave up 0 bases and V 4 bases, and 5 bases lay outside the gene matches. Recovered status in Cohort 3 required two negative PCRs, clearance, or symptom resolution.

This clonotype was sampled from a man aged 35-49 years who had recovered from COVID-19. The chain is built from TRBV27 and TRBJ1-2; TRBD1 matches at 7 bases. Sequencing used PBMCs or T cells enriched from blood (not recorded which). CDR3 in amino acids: CASSSMTGSNYGYTF. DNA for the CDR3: TGTGCCAGCAGTTCGATGACAGGGTCTAACTATGGCTACACCTTC.